These 28 T cell receptor beta chains came from one sample sequenced in a study of T cell clones after liver transplantation. Using immunoSEQ multiplex PCR, the repertoire was profiled, and TCRdb retains in-frame clones only, with some absent. The repertoire holds some 59,000 clones, with 70% to 75% as singletons. The specimen was CD4+ T cells from blood, collected before liver transplant. These TCRs come from a human donor who received a liver transplant.

This clone was counted between two and nine times. This chain connects TRBV11-3 to TRBJ2-7, with 7 nucleotides matching TRBD1. This CDR3 has 13 residues. Germline V CDR1 and CDR2: SGHNT, YENEEA. Trimming took 5 bases from V and 5 from J; bases not matched to a gene: 6. CDR3: CASSLTGYDEQYF. In DNA, the CDR3 is TGTGCCAGCAGCCTGACAGGGTACGACGAGCAGTACTTC.

The chain combines TRBV7-9 with TRBJ1-1; D perhaps matches TRBD1 (6 bases). Germline lookup yields CDR1 SEHNR and CDR2 FQNEAQ (reference sequence). This CDR3 comprises 14 residues. V lost 1 base to trimming and J lost 4 bases, with 10 bases between them. The CDR3 reads CASSLVLQGTEAFF. As DNA, the CDR3 is TGTGCCAGCAGCTTAGTACTACAGGGCACTGAAGCTTTCTTT.

The rearrangement uses TRBV19 and TRBJ1-5; D possibly corresponds to TRBD1 (5 bases). Germline lookup yields CDR1 LNHDA and CDR2 SQIVND (reference sequence). The CDR3 runs to 15 residues. V was shortened by 3 bases and J by 6 bases, with 15 bases between the two germline ends. The CDR3 region is CASSIGGGEGQPQHF. In DNA form, the CDR3 reads TGTGCCAGTAGTATCGGGGGGGGAGAAGGTCAGCCCCAGCATTTT.

This clone appeared a few times. The CDR3: CSVASQAGDTQYF. CDR3 sequence (DNA): TGCAGCGTTGCGAGCCAGGCGGGGGATACGCAGTATTTT. V is TRBV29-1 and J is TRBJ2-3, with a tentative D call TRBD2 (6 bases). Trimming removed 4 bases from V and 6 bases from J, with 14 bases in between. The CDR3 loop spans 13 amino acids. Germline V CDR1 and CDR2: SQVTM, ANQGSEA.

The V gene is TRBV5-4, the J gene TRBJ2-7, with D maybe TRBD2 (7 bases). Deletions cut 4 bases from V and 4 bases from J, with 12 bases between. Looked up from germline, CDR1 is SGHNT and CDR2 is YYREEE (reference sequence). The CDR3 has 13 residues. The CDR3 is CASSQQGGYEQYF. Written as DNA, the CDR3 is TGTGCCAGCAGCCAACAGGGAGGGTACGAGCAGTACTTC.

This chain joins TRBV11-2 and TRBJ1-4; the D gene is possibly TRBD1 (6 bases). The CDR3 is made up of 17 amino acids. Per germline, CDR1 SGHAT and CDR2 FQNNGV. V lost 5 bases, J lost 3 bases, and 19 bases lay in between. CDR3 protein: CASSTKSQGSPNEKLFF. DNA for the CDR3: TGTGCCAGCAGCACCAAATCTCAGGGGTCACCTAATGAAAAACTGTTTTTT.

V and J are TRBV30 and TRBJ1-3, with 7 bases aligning to TRBD1. The J segment lost 0 bases and the V segment lost 4 bases, leaving 9 bases of the junction unmatched. The germline CDR1 and CDR2 sequences are GTSNPN and SVGIG (reference sequence). The CDR3 is 16 residues long. In DNA, the CDR3 is TGTGCCTGGAACGGGGACAGCTCGTTCTCTGGAAACACCATATATTTT. This gives the protein CAWNGDSSFSGNTIYF. The complete variable domain, with remaining parts taken from reference TRBV30 and TRBJ1-3, reads SQTIHQWPATLVQPVGSPLSLECTVEGTSNPNLYWYRQAAGRGLQLLFYSVGIGQISSEVPQNLSASRPQDRQFILSSKKLLLSDSGFYLCAWNGDSSFSGNTIYFGEGSWLTVV.

J is TRBJ2-6 and V is TRBV7-8; D perhaps matches TRBD1 (6 bases). CDR1 and CDR2 from the germline V gene are SGHVS and FQNEAQ. The CDR3 totals 17 residues. V was pared by 5 bases and J by 0 bases, with 14 bases between. The CDR3: CASSPGTFFSGANVLTF. The CDR3 DNA follows: TGTGCCAGCAGCCCCGGGACATTTTTCTCTGGGGCCAACGTCCTGACTTTC.

The chain combines TRBV2 with TRBJ1-2; TRBD1 is a possible D gene (5 bases). The V gene lost 2 bases and the J gene lost 3 bases, with 10 bases spanning the gap. From germline, CDR1 is SNHLY and CDR2 FYNNEI. The CDR3 is 14 amino acids. The DNA for the CDR3 is TGTGCCAGCAGTGAAAGCGGGGGTGACTATGGCTACACCTTC. Translation gives CASSESGGDYGYTF. The whole variable domain, remainder taken from reference TRBV2 and TRBJ1-2, is EPEVTQTPSHQVTQMGQEVILRCVPISNHLYFYWYRQILGQKVEFLVSFYNNEISEKSEIFDDQFSVERPDGSNFTLKIRSTKLEDSAMYFCASSESGGDYGYTFGSGTRLTVV.

The J gene is TRBJ1-1, the V gene TRBV25-1; 8 bases agree with TRBD1. CDR3 length: 13 amino acids. With 1 base clipped from V and 9 bases from J, the junction kept 4 bases outside the gene matches. Germline V lookup: CDR1 MGHDK, CDR2 SYGVNS. The CDR3 is CASSEFGRGQAFF. CDR3 DNA sequence: TGTGCCAGCAGTGAATTTGGCAGGGGGCAAGCTTTCTTT.

The chain employs TRBV6-1 and TRBJ1-5; no firm D call. The CDR3 runs 12 residues. Trimming took off 3 bases at V and 5 bases at J, with 5 bases between the two ends. Germline CDR1 reads MNHNS; CDR2 reads SASEGT. The CDR3 DNA is TGTGCCAGCAGTGACCCTCATCAGCCCCAGCATTTT. Its protein is CASSDPHQPQHF.

The V call is TRBV7-2, the J call TRBJ2-1, with 9 nucleotides matching TRBD2. Germline values: CDR1 SGHTA, CDR2 FQGNSA. CDR3 length: 15 amino acids. V shed 5 bases, J shed 4 bases, and the junction held 6 bases outside the gene matches. The CDR3 DNA follows: TGTGCCAGCAGCGAGCTTAGCGGGGGATACAATGAGCAGTTCTTC. Translated, it gives CASSELSGGYNEQFF.

DNA for the CDR3: TGTGCCAGCAGTTACTCGAGGGGACAGGTCTCCTACGAGCAGTACTTC. Translating gives CASSYSRGQVSYEQYF. The V and J genes are TRBV6-6 and TRBJ2-7; 8 nucleotides agree with TRBD1. This CDR3 region has 16 residues. V gave up 0 bases and J gave up 0 bases; unmatched junction bases: 4. Germline CDR1 MNHNY, CDR2 SVGAGI (reference sequence).

The chain recombines TRBV19 with TRBJ2-3; perhaps TRBD2 as D (5 bases). The CDR3 spans 14 residues. V lost 3 bases to trimming and J lost 2 bases, with 9 bases between them. Germline V lookup: CDR1 LNHDA, CDR2 SQIVND (reference sequence). The CDR3 loop is CASSMAGHTDTQYF. The CDR3 region has the DNA TGTGCCAGTAGTATGGCGGGCCACACAGATACGCAGTATTTT.

The rearrangement uses TRBV9 and TRBJ1-5; TRBD1 agrees at 8 bases. Trimming removed 4 bases from V and 2 bases from J; junction bases left unmatched: 5. The length of the CDR3 is 15 residues. Germline V gene sequence: CDR1 SGDLS, CDR2 YYNGEE. CDR3 loop: CASSPGQGGNQPQHF. The CDR3 DNA reads as TGTGCCAGCAGCCCAGGACAGGGCGGCAATCAGCCCCAGCATTTT.

This clone was picked up one time. V gene TRBV11-3 combines with J gene TRBJ1-6, with D unresolved. Germline loops: CDR1 SGHNT, CDR2 YENEEA. V lost 1 base and J lost 8, with 6 bases in between. This CDR3 has 13 residues. The DNA of the CDR3 is TGTGCCAGCAGCTTAGTATCCTATTCACCCCTCCACTTT. It yields the protein CASSLVSYSPLHF. Full variable domain (rest looked up from reference TRBV11-3 and TRBJ1-6): EAGVVQSPRYKIIEKKQPVAFWCNPISGHNTLYWYLQNLGQGPELLIRYENEEAVDDSQLPKDRFSAERLKGVDSTLKIQPAELGDSAVYLCASSLVSYSPLHFGNGTRLTVT.

The chain recombines TRBV27 with TRBJ2-3; the D gene is possibly TRBD1 (6 bases). CDR1 and CDR2 from the germline V gene are MNHEY and SMNVEV (reference sequence). The germline V and J ends were trimmed by 5 bases and 1 base, with 19 bases remaining between them. The CDR3 consists of 17 residues. The CDR3 loop is CASSADVGGRGTDTQYF. Written as DNA, the CDR3 is TGTGCCAGCAGTGCCGACGTAGGGGGTAGAGGCACAGATACGCAGTATTTT.

V usage is TRBV2 and J usage is TRBJ2-7; D is possibly TRBD2 (5 bases). V dropped 3 bases and J dropped 2 bases, with 8 bases sitting between them. Germline V gives CDR1 SNHLY, CDR2 FYNNEI. This CDR3 region has 13 residues. This chain's CDR3 is CASSDGVTYEQYF. The CDR3 DNA follows: TGTGCCAGCAGTGACGGGGTAACCTACGAGCAGTACTTC.

Only one count was recorded for this clone. The chain carries TRBV15 and TRBJ2-1, with 7 nucleotides matching TRBD2. The CDR3 runs to 16 residues. The J segment lost 8 bases and the V segment lost 5 bases, leaving 15 bases of the junction unmatched. Per the germline V gene, CDR1 is LNHNV and CDR2 is YYDKDF (reference sequence). In DNA form, the CDR3 reads TGTGCCACCAGCCTTCTACGGGCAGCGGGACGGGATGAGCAGTTCTTC. Amino acids: CATSLLRAAGRDEQFF. Full variable domain (missing parts from reference TRBV15 and TRBJ2-1): DAMVIQNPRYQVTQFGKPVTLSCSQTLNHNVMYWYQQKSSQAPKLLFHYYDKDFNNEADTPDNFQSRRPNTSFCFLDIRSPGLGDTAMYLCATSLLRAAGRDEQFFGPGTRLTVL.

This chain connects TRBV30 to TRBJ1-3, with a weak D call TRBD1 (5 bases). Trimming took off 6 bases at V and 4 bases at J, with 10 bases between the two ends. Germline CDR1 GTSNPN, CDR2 SVGIG (reference sequence). The CDR3 consists of 12 residues. CDR3 region: CACQGRGNTIYF. DNA of the CDR3: TGTGCCTGTCAGGGAAGGGGAAACACCATATATTTT.

The gene calls are TRBV10-3 and TRBJ2-7, with a tentative D call TRBD1 (6 bases). Trimming pared 11 bases from V and 7 bases from J, leaving 21 bases between. The germline gives CDR1 ENHRY, CDR2 SYGVKD. This CDR3 region has 13 residues. CDR3 loop: CAASRDHQGEQYF. In nucleotides, the CDR3 is TGTGCCGCTTCCAGGGACCATCAGGGGGAGCAGTACTTC.

The V and J genes are TRBV27 and TRBJ2-7; 7 bases map to TRBD1. Trimming took 8 bases from V and 2 from J; bases not matched to a gene: 3. The CDR3 sequence is 12 residues long. The germline V gene encodes CDR1 MNHEY and CDR2 SMNVEV (reference sequence). The CDR3 region has the DNA TGTGCCAGCGCCACAGGGGCCTACGAGCAGTACTTC. Residues: CASATGAYEQYF.

This rearrangement joins TRBV6-5 to TRBJ2-7; TRBD1 agrees at 7 bases. This CDR3 comprises 15 residues. Germline V gene data show CDR1 as MNHEY and CDR2 as SVGAGI. V shed 0 bases, J shed 2 bases, and the junction held 4 bases outside the gene matches. CDR3 sequence: CASSYSFGTAYEQYF. CDR3 bases: TGTGCCAGCAGTTACTCCTTCGGGACAGCCTACGAGCAGTACTTC.

This chain connects TRBV2 to TRBJ1-2, with 7 positions matching TRBD1. The germline gives CDR1 SNHLY, CDR2 FYNNEI. This CDR3 comprises 12 residues. J was trimmed by 6 bases and V by 11 bases; bases with no gene match: 9. DNA of the CDR3: TGTGCCTTAACTCCAGGGGGGCATGGCTACACCTTC. Protein product: CALTPGGHGYTF.

The CDR3 protein is CASSWGDRGYGYTF. DNA for the CDR3: TGTGCCAGCAGCTGGGGGGACAGGGGTTATGGCTACACCTTC. This chain links TRBV5-6 with TRBJ1-2, with 10 bases aligning to TRBD1. Germline CDR1 reads SGHDT; CDR2 reads YYEEEE. This CDR3 is 14 amino acids long. J lost 5 bases, V lost 3 bases, and 4 bases had no gene match. The whole variable domain, remainder taken from reference TRBV5-6 and TRBJ1-2, is DAGVTQSPTHLIKTRGQQVTLRCSPKSGHDTVSWYQQALGQGPQFIFQYYEEEERQRGNFPDRFSGHQFPNYSSELNVNALLLGDSALYLCASSWGDRGYGYTFGSGTRLTVV.

The chain uses TRBV5-1 and TRBJ2-5; TRBD2 might be the D (6 bases). The germline CDR1 and CDR2 sequences are SGHRS and YFSETQ. V was shortened by 4 bases and J by 2 bases, with 18 bases between the two germline ends. The CDR3 extends over 16 amino acids. As DNA, the CDR3 is TGCGCCAGCAGCCTAGACGGAGTTGGGAGGCAAGAGACCCAGTACTTC. Protein: CASSLDGVGRQETQYF. The whole variable domain, filled in from reference TRBV5-1 and TRBJ2-5, reads KAGVTQTPRYLIKTRGQQVTLSCSPISGHRSVSWYQQTPGQGLQFLFEYFSETQRNKGNFPGRFSGRQFSNSRSEMNVSTLELGDSALYLCASSLDGVGRQETQYFGPGTRLLVL.

CDR3: CASRQHYEQYF. CDR3 bases: TGCGCCAGCAGACAGCACTACGAGCAGTACTTC. The J gene is TRBJ2-7, the V gene TRBV5-1, with D hard to call. Germline V gives CDR1 SGHRS, CDR2 YFSETQ. V was cut by 5 bases and J by 3 bases, with 6 bases left in between. This CDR3 has 11 amino acids.

The chain combines TRBV6-5 with TRBJ2-2; D might be TRBD2 (6 bases). The germline gives CDR1 MNHEY, CDR2 SVGAGI. The CDR3 has 15 residues. Trimming removed 6 bases from V and 6 bases from J, with 17 bases in between. The CDR3 DNA reads TGTGCCAGCAGCTATAACGGAGGGTTCCCCGGGGAGCTGTTTTTT. Translated, it gives CASSYNGGFPGELFF.